A single sample gave rise to the 15 T cell receptor beta chains below, sequenced in a study of blood T cell repertoires in COVID-19 (TCRdb year 2020). Libraries were made using the immunoSEQ multiplex PCR assay. TCRdb took over this immuneACCESS table, retaining in-frame rearrangements with V and J assigned. Such tables are incomplete; in checked studies, under half of the missing clones stem from an unresolved V gene, and the remainder is unexplained. For this sample the table gives 200,000 to 250,000 clones, of which 85% were detected only once. The ten largest clones represent 9.1% of the sample. Input material: PBMCs or T cells enriched from blood (not recorded which). These receptors were obtained from a woman aged 45-60 years with acute COVID-19.

V usage is TRBV20-1 and J usage is TRBJ2-3; the D gene is possibly TRBD2 (7 bases). This CDR3 comprises 16 residues. V was pared by 3 bases and J by 6 bases, with 22 bases between. CDR1 and CDR2 from the germline V gene are DFQATT and SNEGSKA (reference sequence). In DNA form, the CDR3 reads TGCAGTGCTAGTTTTGGGGGGGCCGGGGGCAGCGATACGCAGTATTTT. This encodes CSASFGGAGGSDTQYF.

The chain carries TRBV19 and TRBJ2-7; TRBD1 matches 12 bases. Germline CDR1 is LNHDA and CDR2 is SQIVND (reference sequence). After removal of 5 bases from V and 2 bases from J, the junction contained 7 bases not matched to a gene. The length of the CDR3 is 16 residues. CDR3 amino acids: CASSVMGQGAPYEQYF. The DNA for the CDR3 is TGTGCCAGTAGTGTCATGGGACAGGGGGCTCCCTACGAGCAGTACTTC.

Here the CDR3 reads CASALFAGVYNEQFF. The CDR3 nucleotides are TGTGCCAGCGCCTTGTTCGCGGGGGTTTACAATGAGCAGTTCTTC. The chain employs TRBV5-4 and TRBJ2-1; 7 nucleotides line up with TRBD2. This CDR3 contains 15 residues. The germline V gene has CDR1 SGHNT and CDR2 YYREEE (reference sequence). V shed 7 bases and J 4 bases; nucleotides not matched to a gene: 11.

The chain combines TRBV30 with TRBJ1-6; no clear D gene. Trimming removed 5 bases from V and 3 bases from J, with 8 bases in between. The germline V gene encodes CDR1 GTSNPN and CDR2 SVGIG (reference sequence). The CDR3 length is 13 residues. The CDR3 DNA follows: TGTGCCTGGGCGGGGAACTATAATTCACCCCTCCACTTT. This sequence encodes CAWAGNYNSPLHF.

The CDR3 DNA reads as TGTGCCAGCAGCTCTGAGGGGGACCTGAACACTGAAGCTTTCTTT. Amino acids: CASSSEGDLNTEAFF. This rearrangement joins TRBV9 to TRBJ1-1, with D possibly being TRBD1 (6 bases). V gave up 4 bases and J gave up 0 bases, with 13 bases separating them. The CDR3 loop spans 15 amino acids. The germline CDR1 and CDR2 sequences are SGDLS and YYNGEE.

This chain connects TRBV7-6 to TRBJ1-2, with TRBD1 matching over 9 bases. The ends lost 3 bases at V and 8 bases at J; junction bases unmatched: 4. Germline-derived CDR1 and CDR2 are SGHVS and FNYEAQ. This CDR3 is built from 13 residues. CDR3 sequence: CASSLTGGDGYTF. In DNA, the CDR3 is TGTGCCAGCAGCTTGACAGGGGGAGACGGCTACACCTTC.

The rearrangement links TRBV2 to TRBJ1-2; 8 positions match TRBD1. V shed 5 bases, J shed 4 bases, and the junction held 3 bases outside the gene matches. The CDR3 spans 13 residues. Germline V gene data show CDR1 as SNHLY and CDR2 as FYNNEI. The CDR3 DNA reads as TGTGCCAGCAGTCAGGGGGCTACCTATGGCTACACCTTC. Amino acid sequence: CASSQGATYGYTF.

This clone has only a few counts. V gene TRBV12-5 combines with J gene TRBJ1-3, with a weak D call TRBD1 (5 bases). CDR3 length: 14 amino acids. Germline assignment: CDR1 LGHNT and CDR2 FRNRAP. V was cut by 0 bases and J by 4 bases, with 7 bases left in between. The CDR3: CASGLVGGGNTIYF. The CDR3 DNA sequence: TGTGCTAGTGGTTTGGTCGGGGGAGGAAACACCATATATTTT.

The table lists this clone with a few counts. The chain couples TRBV4-2 to TRBJ1-5; TRBD1 matches 7 bases. Trimming cost V 1 base and J 4 bases; bases outside gene matches: 1. The CDR3 spans 14 residues. Germline CDR1 LGHNA, CDR2 YNFKEQ. The CDR3 DNA reads TGTGCCAGCAGCCAAGTACAGGGGAATCAGCCCCAGCATTTT. Its translation is CASSQVQGNQPQHF.

The V call is TRBV9, the J call TRBJ2-7; 10 bases map to TRBD2. Germline-derived CDR1 and CDR2 are SGDLS and YYNGEE. The CDR3 runs to 14 residues. V lost 2 bases and J lost 3; bases outside the gene matches: 2. CDR3 sequence reads: CASSVASGGYEQYF. CDR3 sequence (DNA): TGTGCCAGCAGCGTCGCTAGCGGGGGCTACGAGCAGTACTTC.

The V and J genes are TRBV7-9 and TRBJ2-2, with D uncertain. Germline values: CDR1 SEHNR, CDR2 FQNEAQ (reference sequence). The CDR3 contains 14 residues. The V gene lost 2 bases and the J gene lost 1 base, with 5 bases spanning the gap. The CDR3 is CASSLIQNTGELFF. The CDR3 region has the DNA TGTGCCAGCAGCTTAATACAGAACACCGGGGAGCTGTTTTTT.

The V gene is TRBV12-3 or TRBV12-4, the J gene TRBJ2-7; TRBD1 agrees at 8 bases. V shed 7 bases and J 9 bases; nucleotides not matched to a gene: 8. This CDR3 comprises 12 residues. The DNA of the CDR3 is TGTGCCAGCAAAGTCAGGGGGCTTGCGCAGTACTTC. Residues: CASKVRGLAQYF.

The chain joins TRBV27 to TRBJ1-6; D gene unclear. The V end lost 6 bases, the J end lost 7 bases, and 13 bases lay between the germline ends. Per the germline V gene, CDR1 is MNHEY and CDR2 is SMNVEV (reference sequence). CDR3 length: 14 amino acids. Here the CDR3 reads CASRPLAGNSPLHF. CDR3 coding DNA: TGTGCCAGCAGGCCCTTGGCGGGAAATTCACCCCTCCACTTT.

This clone was recorded once. The V gene is TRBV14, the J gene TRBJ1-1; weak D call: TRBD1 (6 bases). The V and J ends lost 6 bases and 5 bases respectively, with 22 bases between them. Germline lookup yields CDR1 SGHDN and CDR2 FVKESK. This CDR3 has 16 residues. The CDR3 sequence: CASRTPRAGEGTEAFF. CDR3 DNA sequence: TGTGCCAGCAGAACTCCGAGGGCAGGGGAAGGAACTGAAGCTTTCTTT.

The rearrangement joins TRBV11-2 to TRBJ1-4; no firm D call. Germline V gene data show CDR1 as SGHAT and CDR2 as FQNNGV. V lost 5 bases, J lost 3 bases, and 16 bases lay in between. This CDR3 contains 16 residues. The CDR3 bases are TGTGCCAGCAGCCCGGAGGCGGCCAGGCCTAATGAAAAACTGTTTTTT. This gives the protein CASSPEAARPNEKLFF.